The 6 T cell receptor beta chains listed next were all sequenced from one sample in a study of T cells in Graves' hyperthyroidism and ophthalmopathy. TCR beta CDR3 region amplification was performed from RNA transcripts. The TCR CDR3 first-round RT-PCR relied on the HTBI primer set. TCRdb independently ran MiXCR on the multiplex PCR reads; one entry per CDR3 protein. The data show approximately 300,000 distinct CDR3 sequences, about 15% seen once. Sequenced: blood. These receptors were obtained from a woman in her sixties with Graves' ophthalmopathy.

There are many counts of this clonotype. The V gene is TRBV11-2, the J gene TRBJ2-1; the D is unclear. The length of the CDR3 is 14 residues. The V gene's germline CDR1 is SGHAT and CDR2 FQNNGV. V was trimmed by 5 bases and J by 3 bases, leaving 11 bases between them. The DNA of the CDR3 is TGTGCCAGCAGCCCGCAGCTTAGCTACAATGAGCAGTTCTTC. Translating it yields CASSPQLSYNEQFF. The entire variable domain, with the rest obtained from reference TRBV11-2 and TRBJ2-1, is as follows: EAGVAQSPRYKIIEKRQSVAFWCNPISGHATLYWYQQILGQGPKLLIQFQNNGVVDDSQLPKDRFSAERLKGVDSTLKIQPAKLEDSAVYLCASSPQLSYNEQFFGPGTRLTVL.

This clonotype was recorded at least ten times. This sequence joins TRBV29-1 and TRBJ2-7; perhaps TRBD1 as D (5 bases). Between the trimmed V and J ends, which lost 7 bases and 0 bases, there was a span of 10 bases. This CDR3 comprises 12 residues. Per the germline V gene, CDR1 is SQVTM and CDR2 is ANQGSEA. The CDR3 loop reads CSATVVSYEQYF. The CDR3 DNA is TGCAGCGCGACAGTAGTCTCCTACGAGCAGTACTTC.

The DNA for the CDR3 is TGTGCCAGCAGTCAGTTCAATTCACCCCTCCACTTT. It is translated as CASSQFNSPLHF. This chain connects TRBV6-1 to TRBJ1-6; D gene ambiguous. Trimming cost V 5 bases and J 7 bases, with 6 bases left between them. Germline CDR1 reads MNHNS; CDR2 reads SASEGT. This CDR3 comprises 12 residues.

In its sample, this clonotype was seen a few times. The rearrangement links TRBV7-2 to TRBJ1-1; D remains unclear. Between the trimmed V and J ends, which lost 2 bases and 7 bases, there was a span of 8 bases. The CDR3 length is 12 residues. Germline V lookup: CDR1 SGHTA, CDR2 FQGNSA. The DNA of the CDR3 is TGTGCCAGCAGCTTATGGCCGAGTGAAGCTTTCTTT. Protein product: CASSLWPSEAFF. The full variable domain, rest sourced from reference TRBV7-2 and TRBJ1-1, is GAGVSQSPSNKVTEKGKDVELRCDPISGHTALYWYRQSLGQGLEFLIYFQGNSAPDKSGLPSDRFSAERTGGSVSTLTIQRTQQEDSAVYLCASSLWPSEAFFGQGTRLTVV.

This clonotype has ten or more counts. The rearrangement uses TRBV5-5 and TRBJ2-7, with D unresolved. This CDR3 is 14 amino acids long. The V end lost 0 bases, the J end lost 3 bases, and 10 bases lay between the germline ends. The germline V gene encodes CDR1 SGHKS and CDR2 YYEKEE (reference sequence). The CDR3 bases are TGTGCCAGCAGCTTGGTTCTTGGATACTACGAGCAGTACTTC. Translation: CASSLVLGYYEQYF.

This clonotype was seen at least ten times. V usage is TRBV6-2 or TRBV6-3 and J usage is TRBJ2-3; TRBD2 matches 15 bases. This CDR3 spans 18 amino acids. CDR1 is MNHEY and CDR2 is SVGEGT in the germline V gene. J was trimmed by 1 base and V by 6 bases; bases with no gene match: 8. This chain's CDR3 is CASSSGLAGGPGTDTQYF. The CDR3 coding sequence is TGTGCCAGCAGCTCCGGACTAGCGGGAGGGCCCGGCACAGATACGCAGTATTTT.